These 32 T cell receptor beta chains originate from one sample sequenced in a study of blood T cells in healthy people across ages. Sample-barcoded 5' priming and a J-beta primer mix drove a second PCR of roughly 7 to 11 cycles. TCRdb ran MiXCR on the 5' RACE reads and lists one entry per CDR3 protein. The table has 1.5 million to 2 million distinct CDR3 sequences, approximately 50% seen once; the top ten hold 2.1%. The sequenced material came from blood. These receptors originate from a middle-aged woman in good health.

This clonotype was observed a handful of times. The J gene is TRBJ2-1, the V gene TRBV4-3, with 12 bases lining up with TRBD2. After removal of 2 bases from V and 7 bases from J, the junction contained 3 bases not matched to a gene. The CDR3 sequence is 15 residues long. Germline CDR1 reads LGHNA; CDR2 reads YSLEER. CDR3 sequence reads: CASSQLAGGTNEQFF. DNA of the CDR3: TGCGCCAGCAGCCAACTAGCGGGGGGGACAAATGAGCAGTTCTTC.

V is TRBV27 and J is TRBJ2-4; D is unclear. CDR1 is MNHEY, CDR2 SMNVEV, per germline (reference sequence). The CDR3 is 15 amino acids. V was trimmed by 5 bases and J by 0 bases, leaving 11 bases between them. The CDR3: CASSGNQRAKNIQYF. CDR3 DNA sequence: TGTGCCAGCAGTGGAAATCAGAGAGCCAAAAACATTCAGTACTTC.

This chain uses TRBV13 with TRBJ2-3, with 8 bases matching TRBD2. The CDR3 loop spans 15 amino acids. V shed 4 bases, J shed 5 bases, and the junction held 8 bases outside the gene matches. Germline lookup yields CDR1 PRHDT and CDR2 FYEKMQ (reference sequence). CDR3 region: CASSSISGTGDTQYF. The CDR3 coding sequence is TGTGCCAGCAGCTCCATTAGCGGGACTGGAGATACGCAGTATTTT.

The chain links TRBV12-5 to TRBJ2-3; no clear D gene. Per the germline V gene, CDR1 is LGHNT and CDR2 is FRNRAP. The V end was cut by 5 bases, the J end by 6 bases, with 12 bases between. This CDR3 is built from 13 residues. The CDR3 DNA reads as TGTGCTAGTGGTCCCCCTAGGAAGGATACGCAGTATTTT. Its protein is CASGPPRKDTQYF.

The chain links TRBV7-2 to TRBJ2-5, with 8 bases aligning to TRBD2. Per germline, CDR1 SGHTA and CDR2 FQGNSA. J lost 2 bases, V lost 5 bases, and 7 bases had no gene match. The CDR3 is 15 residues long. The DNA of the CDR3 is TGTGCCAGCAGCCCCCAAGCGGGGGAGCAAGAGACCCAGTACTTC. Translation: CASSPQAGEQETQYF.

The rearrangement links TRBV27 to TRBJ2-7; D might be TRBD1 (7 bases). From germline, CDR1 is MNHEY and CDR2 SMNVEV (reference sequence). V was clipped by 4 bases and J by 2 bases, with 15 bases between them. There are 15 residues in the CDR3. Here the CDR3 reads CASSSPQGGPYEQYF. Here the CDR3 DNA reads TGTGCCAGCAGTTCTCCCCAGGGGGGACCCTACGAGCAGTACTTC.

V and J are TRBV20-1 and TRBJ2-1; weak D call: TRBD2 (6 bases). This CDR3 has 14 residues. Germline V gene lookup returns CDR1 DFQATT and CDR2 SNEGSKA (reference sequence). Between the trimmed V and J ends, which lost 7 bases and 4 bases, there was a span of 17 bases. CDR3 residues: CSVTFPGTYNEQFF. For the CDR3, the DNA is TGCAGTGTTACTTTTCCCGGGACTTACAATGAGCAGTTCTTC.

The chain combines TRBV6-1 with TRBJ2-5; TRBD1 might be the D (5 bases). V gave up 5 bases and J gave up 5 bases, with 15 bases separating them. Germline assignment: CDR1 MNHNS and CDR2 SASEGT. CDR3 length equals 14 residues. DNA for the CDR3: TGTGCCAGCAGTCCACGACAGTTGGAGGAGACCCAGTACTTC. This translates into CASSPRQLEETQYF.

This clonotype has a count of ten or more. CDR3 DNA: TGCAGCGTTTTCCCAGGGGGTATGACTGAGCAGTTCTTC. It is translated as CSVFPGGMTEQFF. The rearrangement joins TRBV29-1 to TRBJ2-1; 7 bases agree with TRBD1. The germline CDR1 and CDR2 sequences are SQVTM and ANQGSEA. The CDR3 length is 13 residues. With 5 bases clipped from V and 9 bases from J, the junction kept 10 bases outside the gene matches.

With regard to this clonotype: At one boundary the junction diverges from the germline segment, which might be a read error. The chain uses TRBV5-1 and TRBJ1-2; D ambiguous. The CDR3 is 16 amino acids. Germline assignment: CDR1 SGHRS and CDR2 YFSETQ. CDR3 coding DNA: TGCGCCAACAGCTTGGATAGTAACGGACCTAACTATGGCTACACCTTC. Amino acid sequence: CANSLDSNGPNYGYTF.

The chain carries TRBV7-9 and TRBJ2-7, with 13 bases lining up with TRBD2. The DNA end is a closer match to TRBJ2-5, so the J assignment may be wrong. Per germline, CDR1 SEHNR and CDR2 FQNEAQ (reference sequence). This CDR3 spans 14 amino acids. The CDR3 reads CASTRLAGGETQYF. Here the CDR3 DNA reads TGTGCCAGCACCCGACTAGCGGGGGGCGAGACCCAGTACTTC.

This chain connects TRBV5-1 to TRBJ2-5, with D possibly matching TRBD2 (5 bases). Germline CDR1 and CDR2: SGHRS and YFSETQ. V lost 2 bases to trimming and J lost 2 bases, with 16 bases between them. The CDR3 is made up of 16 amino acids. The CDR3 DNA is TGCGCCAGCAGCTTTTTTCCGGGGATAACACAAGAGACCCAGTACTTC. Translation gives CASSFFPGITQETQYF.

This chain joins TRBV7-2 and TRBJ1-5; 11 bases map to TRBD1. Unmatched junction bases numbered 5, after V lost 4 bases and J lost 6 bases. The CDR3 is made up of 15 amino acids. Germline lookup yields CDR1 SGHTA and CDR2 FQGNSA. CDR3 DNA sequence: TGTGCCAGCAGCTCCGGGACAGGGGGAGGTCAGCCCCAGCATTTT. As protein: CASSSGTGGGQPQHF. Together with reference TRBV7-2 and TRBJ1-5, the CDR3 gives the full variable domain: GAGVSQSPSNKVTEKGKDVELRCDPISGHTALYWYRQSLGQGLEFLIYFQGNSAPDKSGLPSDRFSAERTGGSVSTLTIQRTQQEDSAVYLCASSSGTGGGQPQHFGDGTRLSIL.

This clonotype was observed a few times. V is TRBV6-2 or TRBV6-3 and J is TRBJ2-7; 7 bases are a match to TRBD1. V shed 1 base and J 0 bases; nucleotides not matched to a gene: 6. Looked up from germline, CDR1 is MNHEY and CDR2 is SVGEGT. The CDR3 sequence is 16 residues long. CDR3 residues: CASSYLATGSSYEQYF. DNA of the CDR3: TGTGCCAGCAGTTACTTAGCGACAGGGAGCTCCTACGAGCAGTACTTC.

This clonotype has a single count. The rearrangement joins TRBV9 to TRBJ1-2; weak D call: TRBD1 (5 bases). This CDR3 contains 15 residues. Deletions cut 0 bases from V and 0 bases from J, with 9 bases between. Per the germline V gene, CDR1 is SGDLS and CDR2 is YYNGEE. CDR3: CASSVGAGPNYGYTF. As DNA, the CDR3 is TGTGCCAGCAGCGTAGGGGCAGGGCCTAACTATGGCTACACCTTC.

The chain carries TRBV18 and TRBJ1-2; the match to TRBD1 covers 7 bases. CDR3 size: 15 residues. V lost 2 bases, J lost 7 bases, and 10 bases stayed unmatched. CDR1 KGHSH and CDR2 LQKENI come from the germline V gene. CDR3 in amino acids: CASSPNTGTESGYTF. As DNA, the CDR3 is TGTGCCAGCTCACCAAATACCGGGACAGAGAGTGGCTACACCTTC.

This chain uses TRBV6-5 with TRBJ2-3; D is unclear. The germline gives CDR1 MNHEY, CDR2 SVGAGI. V dropped 0 bases and J dropped 4 bases, with 14 bases sitting between them. The CDR3 is made up of 16 amino acids. CDR3 protein: CASSYSISNPSDTQYF. The CDR3 region has the DNA TGTGCCAGCAGTTACTCGATTAGCAACCCCTCAGATACGCAGTATTTT.

Only one count was recorded for this clonotype. The V call is TRBV20-1, the J call TRBJ2-5; no definite D call. Trimming pared 0 bases from V and 0 bases from J, leaving 5 bases between. The length of the CDR3 is 13 residues. Germline CDR1 is DFQATT and CDR2 is SNEGSKA (reference sequence). CDR3 sequence: CSAREAHQETQYF. Here the CDR3 DNA reads TGCAGTGCTAGAGAGGCCCACCAAGAGACCCAGTACTTC.

The chain couples TRBV4-2 to TRBJ2-3, with 10 bases identical to TRBD2. Germline loops: CDR1 LGHNA, CDR2 YNFKEQ. V trimming: 0 bases; J trimming: 2 bases; junction bases outside the gene matches: 5. The CDR3 runs to 17 residues. CDR3 sequence (DNA): TGTGCCAGCAGCCAAGATCCAGCGGGGGGGCCCACAGATACGCAGTATTTT. Residues: CASSQDPAGGPTDTQYF.

Concerning this clonotype itself: A clone one base away is much larger, so this may be a read error. The chain links TRBV7-6 to TRBJ2-7, with TRBD1 identical over 7 bases. V lost 5 bases and J lost 4; bases outside the gene matches: 5. The CDR3 loop spans 13 amino acids. Germline values: CDR1 SGHVS, CDR2 FNYEAQ. This chain's CDR3 is CASSRDSDYEQYF. The CDR3 nucleotides read TGTGCCAGCAGCCGGGACAGCGATTACGAGCAGTACTTC. Full variable domain (outside the CDR3, taken from reference TRBV7-6 and TRBJ2-7): GAGVSQSPRYKVTKRGQDVALRCDPISGHVSLYWYRQALGQGPEFLTYFNYEAQQDKSGLPNDRFSAERPEGSISTLTIQRTEQRDSAMYRCASSRDSDYEQYFGPGTRLTVT.

This chain joins TRBV6-2 or TRBV6-3 and TRBJ2-1, with D perhaps matching TRBD2 (7 bases). V gave up 4 bases and J gave up 7 bases, with 17 bases separating them. CDR3 size: 15 residues. Germline values: CDR1 MNHEY, CDR2 SVGEGT. This CDR3 reads CASSWSGGAQNEQFF. The CDR3 coding sequence is TGTGCCAGCAGTTGGTCGGGGGGCGCCCAAAATGAGCAGTTCTTC.

The sample holds a few counts of this clonotype. The chain couples TRBV29-1 to TRBJ2-5; D gene ambiguous. The CDR3 totals 12 residues. Germline V gene data show CDR1 as SQVTM and CDR2 as ANQGSEA. Trimming removed 6 bases at V and 5 bases at J, with 13 bases between. CDR3 DNA: TGCAGCGTGCGACCGAGTGCGGAGACCCAGTACTTC. Encoded protein: CSVRPSAETQYF. The complete variable domain, with remaining parts taken from reference TRBV29-1 and TRBJ2-5, reads SAVISQKPSRDICQRGTSLTIQCQVDSQVTMMFWYRQQPGQSLTLIATANQGSEATYESGFVIDKFPISRPNLTFSTLTVSNMSPEDSSIYLCSVRPSAETQYFGPGTRLLVL.

The chain recombines TRBV27 with TRBJ2-6; 7 nucleotides line up with TRBD2. Germline lookup yields CDR1 MNHEY and CDR2 SMNVEV (reference sequence). The CDR3 contains 18 residues. V lost 3 bases and J lost 0; bases outside the gene matches: 8. CDR3 residues: CASSFYAGDHSGANVLTF. In DNA, the CDR3 is TGTGCCAGCAGTTTCTATGCGGGGGACCACTCTGGGGCCAACGTCCTGACTTTC.

V gene TRBV9 combines with J gene TRBJ2-1, with D possibly being TRBD1 (6 bases). Between the trimmed V and J ends, which lost 0 bases and 8 bases, there was a span of 21 bases. CDR1 and CDR2 (germline): SGDLS, YYNGEE. The CDR3 runs to 17 residues. The CDR3 sequence is CASSVGGGMSDPDEQFF. CDR3 bases: TGTGCCAGCAGCGTAGGAGGGGGTATGTCAGACCCAGATGAGCAGTTCTTC.

V gene TRBV25-1 combines with J gene TRBJ2-1, with 10 bases aligning to TRBD1. Germline CDR1 reads MGHDK; CDR2 reads SYGVNS. The V segment lost 8 bases and the J segment 6 bases; nucleotides outside the gene matches: 7. The CDR3 sequence is 14 residues long. DNA for the CDR3: TGTGCCAGCGCAGACAGGGGGCGCGGCAATGAGCAGTTCTTC. This sequence encodes CASADRGRGNEQFF.

The chain combines TRBV12-3 or TRBV12-4 with TRBJ2-1; 8 positions agree with TRBD2. V dropped 7 bases and J dropped 0; count of bases not matched to a gene: 8. The CDR3 loop spans 16 amino acids. Here the CDR3 DNA reads TGTGCCAGCACCCAGACTAGCGCTAGCTCCTACAATGAGCAGTTCTTC. It translates to CASTQTSASSYNEQFF.

This clonotype occurred a few times. The CDR3, as DNA: TGTGCCAGCAGTTTCTCCGGTAATGAAAAACTGTTTTTT. Translated, it gives CASSFSGNEKLFF. The V call is TRBV12-3 or TRBV12-4, the J call TRBJ1-4; D remains unclear. The CDR3 consists of 13 residues. Trimming pared 3 bases from V and 4 bases from J, leaving 6 bases between.

The rearrangement uses TRBV6-5 and TRBJ2-5; tentative D call: TRBD2 (6 bases). The CDR3 contains 17 residues. V shed 2 bases and J shed 0 bases, with 16 bases lying between them. CDR1 is MNHEY and CDR2 is SVGAGI in the germline V gene. The CDR3 region is CASSYTLASANQETQYF. In nucleotides, the CDR3 is TGTGCCAGCAGTTACACGTTGGCTAGCGCTAACCAAGAGACCCAGTACTTC.

This clonotype turned up a few times. V gene TRBV13 combines with J gene TRBJ2-3; D call uncertain. The CDR3 length is 14 residues. Per germline, CDR1 PRHDT and CDR2 FYEKMQ (reference sequence). Trimming pared 4 bases from V and 4 bases from J, leaving 12 bases between. CDR3 residues: CASSSPVSPDTQYF. The CDR3 region has the DNA TGTGCCAGCAGCTCCCCAGTCAGCCCAGATACGCAGTATTTT.

This clonotype was seen only a few times. The chain uses TRBV4-1 and TRBJ1-4; the D is unclear. Germline CDR1 and CDR2: MGHRA and YSYEKL. Trimming cost V 5 bases and J 4 bases, with 20 bases left between them. The CDR3 length is 17 residues. The CDR3 bases are TGCGCCAGCAGCTATATATCCCGGGGAGTTATTAATGAAAAACTGTTTTTT. Its protein product is CASSYISRGVINEKLFF.

This clonotype has a handful of counts. The chain joins TRBV20-1 to TRBJ1-1; 8 bases map to TRBD1. Germline trimming cut 1 base from V and 3 bases from J; bases unmatched to any gene: 7. CDR1 and CDR2 (germline): DFQATT, SNEGSKA (reference sequence). The CDR3 consists of 15 residues. CDR3 amino acids: CSARGATGVDTEAFF. DNA for the CDR3: TGCAGTGCTAGAGGTGCGACAGGGGTGGACACTGAAGCTTTCTTT.

This clonotype was seen ten or more times. This chain joins TRBV11-3 and TRBJ1-5; D is perhaps TRBD1 (6 bases). Germline CDR1 SGHNT, CDR2 YENEEA. The CDR3 sequence is 16 residues long. Trimming shortened V by 5 bases and J by 3 bases, and 17 bases separated the two germline ends. CDR3 in amino acids: CASSQKGGPDNQPQHF. The CDR3 nucleotides read TGTGCCAGCAGCCAGAAAGGGGGACCAGACAATCAGCCCCAGCATTTT.